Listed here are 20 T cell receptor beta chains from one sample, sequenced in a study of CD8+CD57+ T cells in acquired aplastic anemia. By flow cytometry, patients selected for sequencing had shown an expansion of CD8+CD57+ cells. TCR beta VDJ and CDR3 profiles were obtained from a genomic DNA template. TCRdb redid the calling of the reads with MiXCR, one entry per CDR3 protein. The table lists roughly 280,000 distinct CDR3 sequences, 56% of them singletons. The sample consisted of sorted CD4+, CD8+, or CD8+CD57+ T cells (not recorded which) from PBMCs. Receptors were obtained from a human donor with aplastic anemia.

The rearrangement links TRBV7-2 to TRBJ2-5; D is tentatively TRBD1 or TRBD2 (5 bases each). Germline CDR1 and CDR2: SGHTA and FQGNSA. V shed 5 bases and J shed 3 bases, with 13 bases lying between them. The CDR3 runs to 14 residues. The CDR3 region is CASSQRGRKETQYF. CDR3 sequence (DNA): TGTGCCAGCAGCCAACGGGGACGGAAAGAGACCCAGTACTTC.

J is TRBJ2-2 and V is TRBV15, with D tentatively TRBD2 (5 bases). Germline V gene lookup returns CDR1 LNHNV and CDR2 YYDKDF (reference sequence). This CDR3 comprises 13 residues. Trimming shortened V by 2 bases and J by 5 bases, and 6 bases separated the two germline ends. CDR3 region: CATSRRETGELFF. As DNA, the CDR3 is TGTGCCACCAGCAGAAGGGAGACCGGGGAGCTGTTTTTT.

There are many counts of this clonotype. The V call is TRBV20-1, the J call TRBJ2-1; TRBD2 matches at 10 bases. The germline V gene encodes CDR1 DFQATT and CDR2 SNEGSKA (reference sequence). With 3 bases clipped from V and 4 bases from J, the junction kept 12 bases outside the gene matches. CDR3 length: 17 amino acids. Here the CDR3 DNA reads TGCAGTGCTAGGGGGCGAGCCGGGACTAGCGCATACAATGAGCAGTTCTTC. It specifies CSARGRAGTSAYNEQFF.

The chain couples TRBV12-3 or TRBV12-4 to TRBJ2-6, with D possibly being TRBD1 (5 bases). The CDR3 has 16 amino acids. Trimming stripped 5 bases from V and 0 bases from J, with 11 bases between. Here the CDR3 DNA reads TGTGCCAGCAGTCCCCAGGGTTCCTCTGGGGCCAACGTCCTGACTTTC. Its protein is CASSPQGSSGANVLTF.

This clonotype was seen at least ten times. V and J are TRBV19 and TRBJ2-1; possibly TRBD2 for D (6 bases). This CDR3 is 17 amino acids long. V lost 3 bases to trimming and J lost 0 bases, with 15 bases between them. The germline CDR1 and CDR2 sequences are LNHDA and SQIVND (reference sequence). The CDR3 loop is CASSIPSLGGSYNEQFF. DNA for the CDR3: TGTGCCAGTAGTATCCCAAGTTTGGGGGGCTCCTACAATGAGCAGTTCTTC.

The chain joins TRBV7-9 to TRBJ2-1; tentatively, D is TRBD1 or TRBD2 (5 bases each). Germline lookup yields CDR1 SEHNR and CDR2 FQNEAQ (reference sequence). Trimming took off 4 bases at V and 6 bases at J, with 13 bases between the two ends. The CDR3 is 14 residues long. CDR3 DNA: TGTGCCAGCAGCTCCCAGGGACCCCGCAATGAGCAGTTCTTC. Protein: CASSSQGPRNEQFF.

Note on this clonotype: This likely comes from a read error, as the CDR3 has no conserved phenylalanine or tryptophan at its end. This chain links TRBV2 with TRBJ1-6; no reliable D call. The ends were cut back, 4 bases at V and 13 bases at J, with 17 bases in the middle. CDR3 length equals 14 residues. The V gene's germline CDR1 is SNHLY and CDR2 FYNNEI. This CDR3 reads CASSGALSNQPLHL. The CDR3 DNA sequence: TGTGCCAGCAGTGGGGCTCTAAGCAATCAGCCCCTCCACCTT.

CDR3 DNA sequence: TGTGCCAGCAGCTTAGGTATAAAGGGCCACGAGCAGTACTTC. Protein sequence: CASSLGIKGHEQYF. The chain is built from TRBV7-2 and TRBJ2-7; D call uncertain. The CDR3 covers 14 residues. Trimming took off 1 base at V and 5 bases at J, with 12 bases between the two ends. The germline V gene encodes CDR1 SGHTA and CDR2 FQGNSA.

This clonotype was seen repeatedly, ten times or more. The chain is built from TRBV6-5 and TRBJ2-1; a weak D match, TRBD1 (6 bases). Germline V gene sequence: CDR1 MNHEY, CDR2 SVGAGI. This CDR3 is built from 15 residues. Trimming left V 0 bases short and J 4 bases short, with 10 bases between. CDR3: CASSYSVRGYNEQFF. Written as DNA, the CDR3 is TGTGCCAGCAGTTACTCGGTCAGGGGTTACAATGAGCAGTTCTTC.

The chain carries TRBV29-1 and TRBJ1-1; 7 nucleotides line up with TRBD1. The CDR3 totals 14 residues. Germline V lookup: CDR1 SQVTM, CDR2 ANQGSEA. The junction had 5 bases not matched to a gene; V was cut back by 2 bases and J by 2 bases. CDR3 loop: CSVEFGGGNTEAFF. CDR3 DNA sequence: TGCAGCGTTGAATTTGGAGGGGGCAACACTGAAGCTTTCTTT. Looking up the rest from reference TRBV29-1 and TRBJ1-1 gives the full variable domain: SAVISQKPSRDICQRGTSLTIQCQVDSQVTMMFWYRQQPGQSLTLIATANQGSEATYESGFVIDKFPISRPNLTFSTLTVSNMSPEDSSIYLCSVEFGGGNTEAFFGQGTRLTVV.

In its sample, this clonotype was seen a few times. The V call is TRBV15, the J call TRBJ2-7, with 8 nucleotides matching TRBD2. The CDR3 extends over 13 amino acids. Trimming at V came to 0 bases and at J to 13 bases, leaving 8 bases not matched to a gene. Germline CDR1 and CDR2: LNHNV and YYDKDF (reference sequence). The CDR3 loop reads CATSRDQTAGAYF. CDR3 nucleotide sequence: TGTGCCACCAGCAGAGACCAGACAGCGGGAGCTTACTTC.

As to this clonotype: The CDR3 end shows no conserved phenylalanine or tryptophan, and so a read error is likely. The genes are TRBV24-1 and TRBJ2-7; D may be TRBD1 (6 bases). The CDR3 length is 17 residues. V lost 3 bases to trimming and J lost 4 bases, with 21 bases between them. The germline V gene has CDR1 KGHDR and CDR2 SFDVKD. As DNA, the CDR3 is TGTGCCACCAGTGATGGGGGCGTGGGGGCCCCCCCGTACGAGCAGTACTTA. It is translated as CATSDGGVGAPPYEQYL.

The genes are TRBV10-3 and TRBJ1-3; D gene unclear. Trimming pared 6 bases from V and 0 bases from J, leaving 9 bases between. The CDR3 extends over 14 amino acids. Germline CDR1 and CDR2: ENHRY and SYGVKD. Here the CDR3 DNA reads TGTGCCATCAGCAGACCGGGCTCTGGAAACACCATATATTTT. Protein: CAISRPGSGNTIYF.

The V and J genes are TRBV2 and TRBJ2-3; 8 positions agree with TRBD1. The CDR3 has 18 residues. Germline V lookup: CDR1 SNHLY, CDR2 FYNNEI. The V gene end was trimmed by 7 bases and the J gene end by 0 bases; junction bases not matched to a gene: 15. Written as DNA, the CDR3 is TGTGCCAGCACCCGAGGGCAGGGGGCAAGCCCTAGCACAGATACGCAGTATTTT. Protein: CASTRGQGASPSTDTQYF. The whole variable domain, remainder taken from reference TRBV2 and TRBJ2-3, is EPEVTQTPSHQVTQMGQEVILRCVPISNHLYFYWYRQILGQKVEFLVSFYNNEISEKSEIFDDQFSVERPDGSNFTLKIRSTKLEDSAMYFCASTRGQGASPSTDTQYFGPGTRLTVL.

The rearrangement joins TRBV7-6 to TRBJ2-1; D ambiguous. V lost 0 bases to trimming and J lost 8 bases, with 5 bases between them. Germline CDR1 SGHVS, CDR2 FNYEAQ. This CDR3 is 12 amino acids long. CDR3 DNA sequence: TGTGCCAGCAGCTTAGCTTGGGATGAGCAGTTCTTC. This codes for CASSLAWDEQFF.

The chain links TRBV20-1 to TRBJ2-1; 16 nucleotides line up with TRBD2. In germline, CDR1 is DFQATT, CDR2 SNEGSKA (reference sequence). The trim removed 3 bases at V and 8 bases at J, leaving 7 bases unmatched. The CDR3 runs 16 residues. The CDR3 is CSARGLAGGPTDEQFF. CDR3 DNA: TGCAGTGCTAGGGGACTAGCGGGGGGGCCGACGGATGAGCAGTTCTTC.

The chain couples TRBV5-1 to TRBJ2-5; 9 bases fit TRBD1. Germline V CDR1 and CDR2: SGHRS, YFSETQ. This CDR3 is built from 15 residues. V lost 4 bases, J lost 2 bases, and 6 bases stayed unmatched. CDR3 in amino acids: CASSLTDRGQETQYF. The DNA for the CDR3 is TGCGCCAGCAGCCTAACGGACAGGGGACAAGAGACCCAGTACTTC.

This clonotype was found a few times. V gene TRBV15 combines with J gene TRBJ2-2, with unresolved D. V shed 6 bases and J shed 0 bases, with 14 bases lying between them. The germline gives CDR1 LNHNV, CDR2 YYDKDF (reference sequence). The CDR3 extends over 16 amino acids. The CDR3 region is CATRGISLANTGELFF. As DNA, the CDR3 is TGTGCCACCAGAGGGATCTCGCTAGCGAACACCGGGGAGCTGTTTTTT. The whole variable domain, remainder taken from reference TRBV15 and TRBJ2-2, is DAMVIQNPRYQVTQFGKPVTLSCSQTLNHNVMYWYQQKSSQAPKLLFHYYDKDFNNEADTPDNFQSRRPNTSFCFLDIRSPGLGDTAMYLCATRGISLANTGELFFGEGSRLTVL.

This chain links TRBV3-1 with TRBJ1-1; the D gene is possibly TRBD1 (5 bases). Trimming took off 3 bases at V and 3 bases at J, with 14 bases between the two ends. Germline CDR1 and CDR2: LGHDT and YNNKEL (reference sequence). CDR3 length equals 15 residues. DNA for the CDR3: TGTGCCAGCAGCCAGGACATTTACAAGCACACTGAAGCTTTCTTT. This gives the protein CASSQDIYKHTEAFF.

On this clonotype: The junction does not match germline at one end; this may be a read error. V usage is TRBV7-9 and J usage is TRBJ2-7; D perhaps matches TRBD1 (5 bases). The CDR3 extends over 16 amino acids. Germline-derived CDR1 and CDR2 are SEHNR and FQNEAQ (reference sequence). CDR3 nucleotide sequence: TGCGCCAGCAGCCCCCCCACAGGACCTAACTCCTACGAGCAGTACTTC. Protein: CASSPPTGPNSYEQYF.